The entry below describes one T cell receptor beta chain. Its antigen remains unidentified. Base qualities are not at hand, and no much larger clone is one base apart. CD8 naive samples were CD45RO-negative cells positively selected for CCR7, giving a CD45RA+CCR7+ population that excluded TemRA cells. Healthy HIV-negative adults with no recently reported acute infections or vaccinations were included as donors. Only Caucasian adults living in Nashville, Tennessee, USA were represented among the donors. Blood was obtained by leukapheresis, after which PBMCs were separated by Ficoll-Histopaque density gradient centrifugation and cryopreserved in liquid nitrogen vapor phase. Analytical flow cytometry was used to check the purity and quantity of each magnetically sorted T cell population. Genomic DNA was isolated from each sorted fraction and quantified by UV absorbance on a Nanodrop 2000c. This specimen comes from a study of shared clonotypes between healthy human individuals (dated by TCRdb to about 2020). Regarding the complete study: A couple of women and a few men aged 18 to 49 years were included in the cohort. For each donor, three plates each were used for CD4 naive and CD4 memory, two plates were used for CD8 naive, and one plate was used for CD8 memory. To estimate repertoire size and how much clonotypes are shared between individuals, the study performed deep sequencing of blood TCR repertoires from about 5 healthy adults. To increase sequencing depth and limit assay-specific biases, TCR repertoire library preparation and sequencing were carried out by different laboratories using diverse techniques. Between about 0.8 and 9 billion PBMCs per donor were obtained by leukapheresis.

Cut back by 3 bases and 5 bases, the V and J ends lie 20 bases apart. The germline V gene (reference sequence) sets CDR1 to MNHEY and CDR2 to SMNVEV. From cysteine to phenylalanine, the CDR3 is 16 amino acids long. Kept here is only the CDR3 DNA, which spans 48 bases and is read in frame from base 1. Using the deep immunoSEQ assay, multiplex PCR amplified TCR CDR3 regions from genomic DNA. Extracted genomic DNA from each cell subset was spread evenly across all wells of several immunoSEQ 96-well plates, with each plate serving as a replicate. For sorted subsets, about 220 ng of genomic DNA, equivalent to 25,000 to 30,000 T cell genomes, went into each replicate PCR. Purified libraries were measured with a Qubit 3.0 fluorometer, size-checked on a Bioanalyzer 2100, and measured again with the KAPA Library Quantification kit. Each immunoSEQ 96-well plate was sequenced on its own single-read 150-cycle Illumina NextSeq 550 flow cell. On the study's bioinformatics: Because the immunoSEQ output held only junctional sequences and lacked quality scores, the filtering could not match the filtering applied to full-length reads. To assign V/J genes and CDR3, sequences were annotated against IMGT germline references using PyIR, a Python wrapper for IgBLAST v1.9. Any read was removed if the V/J assignment was weak (E-value above 1e-6), the CDR3 was missing, or the read contained stop codons, out-of-frame junctions, or ambiguous translated residues. V3J clonotypes were defined by identical inferred V gene, J gene, and CDR3 amino acid sequence. The percentage overlap between two repertoires was calculated by dividing the number of shared unique clonotypes by the size of the smaller repertoire. Repertoire richness was assessed with RTK rarefaction, the Chao1 estimator, and Recon v2.1 estimates of unobserved clonotypes. Generation probabilities were computed with OLGA for all TCRbeta clonotypes obtained by the gDNA method from a few donors. Imported from immuneACCESS, the table was reduced by TCRdb to in-frame sequences with V and J called. These copies leave out some clones; in studies compared against another copy, an unresolved V gene accounts for under half, and the cause of the remainder is not known. That table gives V, J and clone size, and the DNA gave D and trimming. Here the sample has some 2,100,000 clones; roughly 91% occur a single time. The top ten clonotypes cover more than 1.5% of the sample.

The research as a whole found: About 5% of naive CD4, 3.5% of naive CD8, roughly 2.4% of memory CD4, and about 0.4% of memory CD8 clonotypes were shared across a few donors. Sampling was limited to blood, and TCR repertoires in tissue likely differ from TCR repertoires in blood. Incomplete sequencing was indicated by rarefaction of sorted-subset datasets, despite the large sequencing depth. Because the study included a small number of donors, the genetic and exposure-history diversity represented was limited. Pairwise subsampling led to the expectation that sequencing depth would affect the degree of clonotype sharing among donors. Naive subsets generally had larger estimated clonotype richness than memory subsets did. Clonotypes shared by all four sorted-subset donors showed higher generation probabilities than non-shared clonotypes.

The chain is encoded by TRBV27 joined to TRBJ2-7; matching of 7 bases hints at TRBD2 as the D gene. The sequence derives from a young man in good health. Some clones in this sample may be carry-over from other donors' samples. Sample: naive CD8+ T cells from PBMCs. This specimen's cell subset or site label, interpreted: CD45RA+CCR7+. CDR3 protein: CASSFGGRGLWDEQYF. Read as DNA, the sequence is TGTGCCAGCAGTTTCGGGGGGCGCGGATTATGGGACGAGCAGTACTTC.